The sequence of this T cell receptor beta chain was determined in a study of OX40 agonist ivuxolimab in advanced cancers. Study information: Mean age around 60 years, range about 23 to 79; about 85% male.

Profiling relied on immunoSEQ multiplex PCR, and the TCRdb table lists in-frame clones only, not all of them. The sample holds 75,000 to 100,000 clones, 84% seen once. The CDR3 is 16 amino acids. V was cut by 5 bases and J by 10 bases, with 21 bases left in between. Germline V gives CDR1 MNHEY, CDR2 SMNVEV (reference sequence). The sequence came from an adult with an advanced solid tumor such as melanoma, head and neck, liver or kidney cancer. The sequences come from CD4+ or CD8+ T cells sorted from blood, collected in a trial of the OX40 agonist ivuxolimab. This sequence joins TRBV27 and TRBJ1-6; tentative D call: TRBD1 (5 bases). The CDR3: CASSLSSRAGGSPLHF. CDR3 coding DNA: TGTGCCAGCAGTCTCTCAAGCAGGGCCGGAGGCTCACCCCTCCACTTT.